The entry below gives a single T cell receptor (beta chain) sequence along with its context. The CDR3 has 13 residues. The germline V gene has CDR1 SNHLY and CDR2 FYNNEI. These data belong to a study of Graves' ophthalmopathy and Graves' hyperthyroidism. The TCR beta CDR3 regions underwent amplification from RNA transcripts. An initial RT-PCR round employing HTBI primers preceded a second-round multiplex PCR. TCRdb re-derived calls from the multiplex PCR reads in MiXCR, one entry per CDR3 protein. The sample comprises around 670,000 distinct CDR3 sequences, 40% of which are singletons, and about 40% rests with the top ten.

V gene TRBV2 combines with J gene TRBJ1-5; D is possibly TRBD1 (6 bases). The clonotype originates from an adult man with Graves' ophthalmopathy. Material for sequencing was peripheral blood. The CDR3 DNA reads TGTGCGAGCGTGGGGGGCTACAATCAGCCCCAGCATTTT. Encoded protein: CASVGGYNQPQHF.